This T cell receptor beta chain was documented in a study of cytomegalovirus exposure and HLA in healthy donors. Whole-study results and caveats: Later analysis demonstrated an association between a missense DCLRE1C variant and TCR beta V- and J-gene trimming.

Note on this clone: Antigen specificity is unknown.

The study ran its PCR with 60 Vbeta and 13 Jbeta primers. Sequencing was performed with immunoSEQ multiplex PCR; in TCRdb, only in-frame clones are kept and a portion is missing. In total, the table holds approximately 150,000 clones. Germline CDR1 GTSNPN, CDR2 SVGIG (reference sequence). CDR3 length: 17 residues. The junction had 7 bases not matched to a gene; V was cut back by 2 bases and J by 0 bases. J is TRBJ2-3 and V is TRBV30; 11 bases fit TRBD2. This TCR was recovered from a woman under 30 in good health and CMV-seronegative. The specimen sequenced was PBMCs. As DNA, the CDR3 is TGTGCCTGGAGTACCTTAAGGACTAGCGGGAGCACAGATACGCAGTATTTT. It codes for CAWSTLRTSGSTDTQYF.